Following are 5 T cell receptor beta chains from one sample sequenced in a study of blood T cell repertoires in COVID-19. Sequencing used immunoSEQ multiplex PCR; TCRdb keeps in-frame clones, though not all of them. Here the sample spans around 120,000 clones, about 85% being singletons. The sequencing sample was made of peripheral blood. All receptors come from a man of 80 years or more with acute or convalescent COVID-19.

This sequence joins TRBV5-1 and TRBJ2-5; TRBD2 aligns across 9 bases. J gave up 5 bases and V 0 bases, and 5 bases lay outside the gene matches. This CDR3 contains 15 residues. Germline V gives CDR1 SGHRS, CDR2 YFSETQ. The CDR3 coding sequence is TGCGCCAGCAGCTTGGGGGGGACTAGCTGGGAGACCCAGTACTTC. It yields the protein CASSLGGTSWETQYF.

This clone was seen only a few times. This sequence joins TRBV30 and TRBJ1-3; D is perhaps TRBD1 (5 bases). Germline CDR1 reads GTSNPN; CDR2 reads SVGIG (reference sequence). There are 15 residues in the CDR3. The ends were cut back, 4 bases at V and 2 bases at J, with 15 bases in the middle. CDR3 sequence (DNA): TGTGCCTGGATTCAGGGTGGTCTAACTGGAAACACCATATATTTT. It yields the protein CAWIQGGLTGNTIYF.

The J gene is TRBJ1-1, the V gene TRBV11-2, with 9 bases matching TRBD1. Trimming at V came to 3 bases and at J to 4 bases, leaving 12 bases not matched to a gene. There are 17 residues in the CDR3. Germline V CDR1 and CDR2: SGHAT, FQNNGV. CDR3 loop: CASSFRGTGRMVTEAFF. The DNA for the CDR3 is TGTGCCAGCAGCTTTCGCGGGACAGGGAGGATGGTCACTGAAGCTTTCTTT.

The chain joins TRBV19 to TRBJ2-7; TRBD2 aligns across 13 bases. V lost 6 bases to trimming and J lost 4 bases; unmatched junction nucleotides: 15. This CDR3 is built from 18 residues. Germline-derived CDR1 and CDR2 are LNHDA and SQIVND (reference sequence). In DNA form, the CDR3 reads TGTGCCAGTAGGGACCTTGGATCCGGGACTAGCGGGGCATACGAGCAGTACTTC. Translation: CASRDLGSGTSGAYEQYF.

The chain recombines TRBV7-9 with TRBJ1-1, with D tentatively TRBD1 (5 bases). Germline lookup yields CDR1 SEHNR and CDR2 FQNEAQ (reference sequence). The CDR3 covers 14 residues. V shed 3 bases and J shed 5 bases, with 13 bases lying between them. In nucleotides, the CDR3 is TGTGCCAGCAGCTTTTCAGGGTTGAGAACTGAAGCTTTCTTT. Translation gives CASSFSGLRTEAFF. The whole variable domain, filled in from reference TRBV7-9 and TRBJ1-1, reads DTGVSQNPRHKITKRGQNVTFRCDPISEHNRLYWYRQTLGQGPEFLTYFQNEAQLEKSRLLSDRFSAERPKGSFSTLEIQRTEQGDSAMYLCASSFSGLRTEAFFGQGTRLTVV.